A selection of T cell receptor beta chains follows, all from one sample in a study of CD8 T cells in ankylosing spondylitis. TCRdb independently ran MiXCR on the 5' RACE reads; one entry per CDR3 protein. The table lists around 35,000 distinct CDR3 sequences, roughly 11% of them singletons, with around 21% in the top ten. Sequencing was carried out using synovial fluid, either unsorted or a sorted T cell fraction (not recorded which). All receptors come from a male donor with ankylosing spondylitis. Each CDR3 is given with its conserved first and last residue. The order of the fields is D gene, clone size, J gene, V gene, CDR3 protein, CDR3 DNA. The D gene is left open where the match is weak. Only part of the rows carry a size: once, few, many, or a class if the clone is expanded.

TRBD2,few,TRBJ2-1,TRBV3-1,CASKRLAGANEQFF,TGTGCCAGCAAAAGATTAGCGGGAGCTAATGAGCAGTTCTTC
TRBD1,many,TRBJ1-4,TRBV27,CASSLQGATNEKLFF,TGTGCCAGCAGTTTACAGGGGGCAACTAATGAAAAACTGTTTTTT
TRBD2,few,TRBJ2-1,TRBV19,CASSIGTSGFYEQFF,TGTGCCAGTAGTATCGGGACTAGCGGGTTTTATGAGCAGTTCTTC
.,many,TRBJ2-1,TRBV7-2,CASSLTGDPHTEQFF,TGTGCCAGCAGCTTAACAGGTGATCCCCACACTGAGCAGTTCTTC
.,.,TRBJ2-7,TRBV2,CAIGTSYEQYF,TGTGCCATCGGGACATCCTACGAGCAGTACTTC
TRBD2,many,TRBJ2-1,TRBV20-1,CRVAGRVYNEQFF,TGCAGGGTAGCGGGACGAGTATACAATGAGCAGTTCTTC
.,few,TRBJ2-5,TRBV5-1,CASSLDGSRGTQYF,TGCGCCAGCAGCTTGGATGGCAGTCGGGGGACCCAGTACTTC
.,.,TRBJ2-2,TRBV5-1,CASNANTGELFF,TGCGCCAGCAACGCGAACACCGGGGAGCTGTTTTTT
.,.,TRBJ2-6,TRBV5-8,CASSSQGTGANVLTF,TGTGCCAGCAGCTCACAGGGTACTGGGGCCAACGTCCTGACTTTC
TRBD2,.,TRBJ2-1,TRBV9,CASSDRRTSGLYNEQFF,TGTGCCAGCAGCGATCGCCGGACTAGCGGGCTTTACAATGAGCAGTTCTTC
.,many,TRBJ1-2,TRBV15,CATSRVRMDGYTF,TGTGCCACCAGCAGAGTTAGAATGGATGGCTACACCTTC
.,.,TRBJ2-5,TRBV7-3,CASSPGIEETQYF,TGTGCCAGCAGCCCGGGAATAGAAGAGACCCAGTACTTC
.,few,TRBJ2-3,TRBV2,CASLGNSWTDTQYF,TGTGCCAGCCTGGGGAATAGTTGGACAGATACGCAGTATTTT
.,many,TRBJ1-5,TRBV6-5,CASSYSIAVSQPQHF,TGTGCCAGCAGTTACTCGATTGCAGTCTCACAGCCCCAGCATTTT
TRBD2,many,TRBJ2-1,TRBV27,CASSLLAGGQEQFF,TGTGCCAGCAGTTTATTAGCGGGAGGACAAGAGCAGTTCTTC
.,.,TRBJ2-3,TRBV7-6,CASSLGGPDTQYF,TGTGCCAGCAGCTTGGGGGGGCCAGATACGCAGTATTTT
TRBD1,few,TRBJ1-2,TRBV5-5,CASLPQLIRDSYGYTF,TGTGCCAGCCTACCGCAATTGATCCGGGACAGCTATGGCTACACCTTC
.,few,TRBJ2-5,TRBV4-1,CASSQGAPGRTQYF,TGCGCCAGCAGCCAAGGGGCCCCGGGGAGGACCCAGTACTTC
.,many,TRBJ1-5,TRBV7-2,CASSPRHLSNQPQHF,TGTGCCAGCAGCCCCAGACACCTTAGCAATCAGCCCCAGCATTTT
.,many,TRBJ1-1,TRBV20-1,CSARYGGAVNTEAFF,TGCAGTGCTAGATATGGGGGGGCTGTGAACACTGAAGCTTTCTTT
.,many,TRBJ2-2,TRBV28,CASSLRADYRELFF,TGTGCCAGCAGTTTACGTGCCGACTACCGGGAGCTGTTTTTT
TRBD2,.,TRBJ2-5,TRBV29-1,CSVEAGGARETQYF,TGCAGCGTTGAAGCGGGGGGGGCTCGGGAGACCCAGTACTTC
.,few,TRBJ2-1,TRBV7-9,CASSLATASWSEQFF,TGTGCCAGCAGCTTAGCGACGGCTAGCTGGAGTGAGCAGTTCTTC
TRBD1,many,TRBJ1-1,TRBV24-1,CATSLTGDTEAFF,TGTGCCACCAGCCTAACAGGGGACACTGAAGCTTTCTTT
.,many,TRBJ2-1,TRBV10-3,CAILAEGNYNEQFF,TGTGCCATCTTAGCGGAGGGCAACTACAATGAGCAGTTCTTC
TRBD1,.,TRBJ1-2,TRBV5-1,CASSSGWDSLYGYTF,TGCGCCAGCAGCTCGGGTTGGGACAGCCTCTATGGCTACACCTTC
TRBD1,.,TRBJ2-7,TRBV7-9,CASSLADRAYEQYF,TGTGCCAGCAGCTTAGCGGACAGGGCCTACGAGCAGTACTTC
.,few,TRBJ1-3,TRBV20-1,CSARGLNTIYF,TGCAGTGCTAGAGGGTTAAACACCATATATTTT
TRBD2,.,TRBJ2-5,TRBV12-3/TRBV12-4,CASSTPGLAGMETQYF,TGTGCCAGCAGCACACCCGGACTAGCGGGTATGGAGACCCAGTACTTC
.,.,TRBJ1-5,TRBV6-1,CASSGLELLNQPQHF,TGTGCCAGCAGCGGACTCGAACTCCTCAATCAGCCCCAGCATTTT
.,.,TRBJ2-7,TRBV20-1,CSASSTGSSEQYF,TGCAGTGCTAGTTCCACAGGGTCCAGCGAGCAGTACTTC
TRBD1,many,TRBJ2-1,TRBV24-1,CATSTLGTGSHEQFF,TGTGCCACCAGTACCCTCGGGACAGGGTCCCATGAGCAGTTCTTC
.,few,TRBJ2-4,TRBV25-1,CASSLTPQNIQYF,TGTGCCAGCAGCCTCACTCCACAAAACATTCAGTACTTC
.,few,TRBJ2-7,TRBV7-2,CASSPLGTRGEQYF,TGTGCCAGCAGCCCGCTGGGGACCCGCGGTGAGCAGTACTTC
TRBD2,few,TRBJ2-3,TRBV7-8,CASSFRPSGSTDTQYF,TGTGCCAGCAGCTTTCGGCCTAGCGGGAGCACAGATACGCAGTATTTT
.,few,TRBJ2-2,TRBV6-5,CATTLDRVNTGELFFF,.
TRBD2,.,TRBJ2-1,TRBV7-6,CASSLLTSGGEQFF,TGTGCCAGCAGCTTGCTGACCTCGGGAGGCGAGCAGTTCTTC
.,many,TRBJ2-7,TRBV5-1,CASSLGMGEVYEQYF,TGCGCCAGCAGCTTGGGGATGGGGGAGGTCTACGAGCAGTACTTC
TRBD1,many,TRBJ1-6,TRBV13,CASSLGGDRNSPLHF,TGTGCCAGCAGCTTAGGAGGGGACAGAAATTCACCCCTCCACTTT
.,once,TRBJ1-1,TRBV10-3,CAISESSVKGTEAFF,TGTGCCATCAGTGAGTCGAGTGTTAAGGGCACTGAAGCTTTCTTT